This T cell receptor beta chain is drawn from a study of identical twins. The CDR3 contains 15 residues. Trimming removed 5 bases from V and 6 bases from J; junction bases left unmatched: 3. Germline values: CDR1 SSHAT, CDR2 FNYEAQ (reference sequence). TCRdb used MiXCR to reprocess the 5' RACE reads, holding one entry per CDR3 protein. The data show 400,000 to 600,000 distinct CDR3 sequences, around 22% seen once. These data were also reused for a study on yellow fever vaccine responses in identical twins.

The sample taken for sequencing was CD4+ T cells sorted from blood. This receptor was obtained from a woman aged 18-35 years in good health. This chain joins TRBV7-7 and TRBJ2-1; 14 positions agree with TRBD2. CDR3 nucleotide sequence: TGTGCCAGCAGCCCTGGGACTAGCGGGGGCAATGAGCAGTTCTTC. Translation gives CASSPGTSGGNEQFF. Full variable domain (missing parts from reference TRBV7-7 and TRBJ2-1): GAGVSQSPRYKVTKRGQDVTLRCDPISSHATLYWYQQALGQGPEFLTYFNYEAQPDKSGLPSDRFSAERPEGSISTLTIQRTEQRDSAMYRCASSPGTSGGNEQFFGPGTRLTVL.